This entry concerns a single TCR beta chain. Its antigen has not been determined. Per-base quality was not reported, and no clone a single base away is much larger than it. Whole blood was collected in K2EDTA tubes by collaborating institutions according to the institutions' own protocols. For TCRbeta analysis, collaborators shipped samples as frozen whole blood, isolated PBMCs, or DNA extracted from either of those sample types. Trimming at the junction amounts to 1 base on V and 0 bases on J, and the germline ends lie 6 bases apart. The germline V gene (reference sequence) provides CDR1 LGHDT and CDR2 YNNKEL. The CDR3, cysteine through phenylalanine, is 15 amino acids long. The kept DNA is CDR3 alone, 45 bases in frame from the first base. This sample was included in a study of blood T cell repertoires in COVID-19 (dated by TCRdb to the early 2020s). About the full investigation: Samples from collaborators originated in the United States, Italy and Spain and spanned both the acute and convalescent phases of COVID-19. The prospective study material was composed of cDNA or gDNA derived from T cells, B-cell-depleted T cells, or PBMCs. The dataset comprised deeply sampled blood TCRbeta repertoires from subjects exposed to, actively infected with, or recovered from COVID-19. The repertoires were released in a freely available public database intended as a resource for research on the immune response to SARS-CoV-2. Samples were obtained from the ongoing ImmuneRACE study (first 160 participants) and from 1,254 subjects provided by 6 global collaborators. A de-identified subject ID, COVID-19 status, age in years and sex were almost always included in the sample metadata. Where HLA class I and class II types were available, the types were taken from metadata supplied by the sample provider, not from assay-based typing.

Overall study results and their limits: How much clinical and demographic metadata was included differed by source and by participant, and the metadata was provided uncurated.

TCRbeta CDR3 regions were amplified from genomic DNA by means of the immunoSEQ Assay, a bias-controlled multiplex PCR. In the paper's pipeline: Within the assay, amplification of reference gene primers was used to estimate how many nucleated cells each sample contained. Sequence reads were collapsed and filtered to measure the absolute abundance of every unique TCRbeta CDR3 rearrangement. For each sample, productive Simpson clonality was calculated by taking the square root of Simpson's diversity index across productive rearrangements. Not all clones reach the TCRdb copy of this immuneACCESS table, which keeps in-frame sequences only. Checked studies attribute under half of the gap to unresolved V genes and leave the rest unexplained. That table is the source of V, J and clone size, and D and trimming were worked out from the DNA. For this sample the table gives 200,000 to 300,000 clones, of which 75% to 90% were detected only once. Around 9.1% of the sample rests with the top ten.

The sample consisted of peripheral blood. Here the chain combines TRBV3-1 (or the pseudogene TRBV3-2) and TRBJ2-2, and perhaps TRBD1 as D gene, on 5 matching bases. The source is a human donor in a cohort sampled during active COVID-19. The DNA sequence reads TGTGCCAGCAGCCAAGCCAGGGCGAACACCGGGGAGCTGTTTTTT. The resulting protein is CASSQARANTGELFF.